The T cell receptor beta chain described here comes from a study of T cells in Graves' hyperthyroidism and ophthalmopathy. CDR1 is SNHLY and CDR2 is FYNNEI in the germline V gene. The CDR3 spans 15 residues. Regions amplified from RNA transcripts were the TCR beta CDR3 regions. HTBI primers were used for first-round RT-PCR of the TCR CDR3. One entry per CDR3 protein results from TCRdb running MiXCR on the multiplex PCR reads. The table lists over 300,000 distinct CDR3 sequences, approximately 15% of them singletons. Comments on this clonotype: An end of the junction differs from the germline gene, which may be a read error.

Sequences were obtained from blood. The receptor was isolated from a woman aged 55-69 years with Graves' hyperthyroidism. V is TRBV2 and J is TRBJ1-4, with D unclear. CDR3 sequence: CASSRYRATNEKLLF. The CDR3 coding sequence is TGTGCCAGCAGTCGCTACAGAGCAACTAATGAAAAACTGCTTTTT.